These 14 T cell receptor beta chains were all obtained from the same sample, sequenced in a study of blood T cell repertoires in COVID-19. This table comes from immunoSEQ multiplex PCR, and its TCRdb copy is limited to in-frame clones, with some not included. The top ten hold approximately 3% of the sample, which has approximately 120,000 clones, approximately 85% seen once. The sequenced material came from peripheral blood. These receptors were obtained from a woman older than 75 with COVID-19, enrolled during active disease.

The chain joins TRBV10-3 to TRBJ2-3; 10 bases are a match to TRBD2. The junction had 3 bases not matched to a gene; V was cut back by 5 bases and J by 1 base. The CDR3 loop spans 15 amino acids. The germline gives CDR1 ENHRY, CDR2 SYGVKD. In DNA, the CDR3 is TGTGCCATCAGTTTAGCGGGAGGTGGCACAGATACGCAGTATTTT. Encoded protein: CAISLAGGGTDTQYF.

This chain uses TRBV7-8 with TRBJ2-1; no firm D call. The CDR3 is 14 amino acids. Germline CDR1 and CDR2: SGHVS and FQNEAQ. V gave up 4 bases and J gave up 5 bases, with 12 bases separating them. The chain's CDR3 is CASSSSVSHNEQFF. The CDR3 bases are TGTGCCAGCAGCTCATCGGTGAGCCACAATGAGCAGTTCTTC.

This chain joins TRBV16 and TRBJ1-2; no firm D call. V was trimmed by 3 bases and J by 3 bases, leaving 17 bases between them. The CDR3 spans 16 residues. The germline gives CDR1 KGHSY, CDR2 FQNENV. Here the CDR3 DNA reads TGTGCCAGCAGCCATAAGTACAATAAGAACGACTATGGCTACACCTTC. Translating gives CASSHKYNKNDYGYTF.

The rearrangement joins TRBV6-5 to TRBJ2-7; 10 bases agree with TRBD2. The CDR3 runs 13 residues. The V and J ends lost 6 bases and 3 bases, in that order; junction bases with no gene match: 2. CDR1 and CDR2 (germline): MNHEY, SVGAGI. The CDR3 DNA follows: TGTGCCAGCAGAAGGACTAGCGGCTACGAGCAGTACTTC. Translating it yields CASRRTSGYEQYF.

DNA of the CDR3: TGTGCCAGCAGTCCGGGACAGGGGGCGACCGGGGAGCTGTTTTTT. It codes for CASSPGQGATGELFF. The gene calls are TRBV2 and TRBJ2-2; 12 bases map to TRBD1. The CDR3 runs 15 residues. The J segment lost 5 bases and the V segment lost 5 bases, leaving 3 bases of the junction unmatched. The germline V gene has CDR1 SNHLY and CDR2 FYNNEI. The entire variable domain, with the rest obtained from reference TRBV2 and TRBJ2-2, is as follows: EPEVTQTPSHQVTQMGQEVILRCVPISNHLYFYWYRQILGQKVEFLVSFYNNEISEKSEIFDDQFSVERPDGSNFTLKIRSTKLEDSAMYFCASSPGQGATGELFFGEGSRLTVL.

The gene calls are TRBV11-2 and TRBJ1-1; possibly TRBD1 for D (6 bases). The CDR3 covers 15 residues. The V end lost 8 bases, the J end lost 2 bases, and 18 bases lay between the germline ends. Germline V gives CDR1 SGHAT, CDR2 FQNNGV. CDR3 in amino acids: CASGLGQISNTEAFF. In DNA, the CDR3 is TGTGCCAGCGGCCTTGGACAGATTTCTAACACTGAAGCTTTCTTT. Filled out from reference TRBV11-2 and TRBJ1-1, the complete variable domain reads EAGVAQSPRYKIIEKRQSVAFWCNPISGHATLYWYQQILGQGPKLLIQFQNNGVVDDSQLPKDRFSAERLKGVDSTLKIQPAKLEDSAVYLCASGLGQISNTEAFFGQGTRLTVV.

The gene calls are TRBV24-1 and TRBJ1-4; 7 bases are shared with TRBD1. The V and J ends lost 4 bases and 8 bases, in that order; junction bases with no gene match: 12. Germline CDR1 and CDR2: KGHDR and SFDVKD. CDR3 length: 16 residues. The CDR3 reads CATSENTGASVEKLFF. CDR3 nucleotide sequence: TGTGCCACCAGTGAGAATACAGGGGCCTCCGTGGAAAAACTGTTTTTT.

The rearrangement uses TRBV4-3 and TRBJ2-1; 8 nucleotides line up with TRBD2. The CDR3 has 15 residues. Germline trimming cut 0 bases from V and 6 bases from J; bases unmatched to any gene: 4. CDR1 LGHNA and CDR2 YSLEER come from the germline V gene. CDR3 DNA sequence: TGCGCCAGCAGCCAAGAAGCGGGAGTGGGCAATGAGCAGTTCTTC. Protein product: CASSQEAGVGNEQFF.

As regards this clone: The same CDR3 can be traced to other DNA sequences in this sample. The chain links TRBV4-1 to TRBJ2-6; 11 nucleotides line up with TRBD2. The germline CDR1 and CDR2 sequences are MGHRA and YSYEKL. V lost 2 bases and J lost 0; bases outside the gene matches: 6. This CDR3 is built from 19 residues. CDR3 residues: CASSQLGLADRSGANVLTF. DNA of the CDR3: TGCGCCAGCAGCCAACTGGGACTAGCGGATCGCTCTGGGGCCAACGTCCTGACTTTC.

The sample holds one count of this clone. V is TRBV27 and J is TRBJ2-5, with a weak D call TRBD2 (6 bases). V dropped 0 bases and J dropped 4 bases, with 9 bases sitting between them. This CDR3 has 14 amino acids. Germline CDR1 is MNHEY and CDR2 is SMNVEV (reference sequence). The CDR3 DNA reads TGTGCCAGCAGTTTATCCCCAGCGGGAGAGACCCAGTACTTC. Translating gives CASSLSPAGETQYF.

This chain uses TRBV6-2 or TRBV6-3 with TRBJ1-2; D not resolved. The CDR3 is made up of 13 amino acids. Trimming shortened V by 5 bases and J by 5 bases, and 12 bases separated the two germline ends. Germline values: CDR1 MNHEY, CDR2 SVGEGT. The CDR3 here is CASSIGLGYGYTF. The CDR3 coding sequence is TGTGCCAGCAGTATTGGACTCGGGTATGGCTACACCTTC.

V is TRBV5-6 and J is TRBJ2-2; 10 nucleotides line up with TRBD1. The J segment lost 4 bases and the V segment lost 4 bases, leaving 10 bases of the junction unmatched. CDR3 size: 17 residues. In germline, CDR1 is SGHDT, CDR2 YYEEEE. CDR3 in amino acids: CASSPRQGALFTGELFF. DNA of the CDR3: TGTGCCAGCAGCCCACGACAGGGGGCCTTGTTCACCGGGGAGCTGTTTTTT. The full variable domain, completed using reference TRBV5-6 and TRBJ2-2, is DAGVTQSPTHLIKTRGQQVTLRCSPKSGHDTVSWYQQALGQGPQFIFQYYEEEERQRGNFPDRFSGHQFPNYSSELNVNALLLGDSALYLCASSPRQGALFTGELFFGEGSRLTVL.

Regarding this clone: One end of the junction varies from germline; a read error may be responsible. The chain couples TRBV7-9 to TRBJ1-2, with 8 nucleotides matching TRBD1. Germline-derived CDR1 and CDR2 are SEHNR and FQNEAQ (reference sequence). The CDR3 loop spans 16 amino acids. CDR3 bases: TGTGCCAGCAACTTACTGACGACAGGGGAGATGAATGGCTACACCTTC. It codes for CASNLLTTGEMNGYTF.

The chain has TRBV11-3 and TRBJ2-1; TRBD2 matches 9 bases. The length of the CDR3 is 16 residues. Germline CDR1 is SGHNT and CDR2 is YENEEA. J gave up 3 bases and V 5 bases, and 8 bases lay outside the gene matches. The CDR3 DNA follows: TGTGCCAGCAGCCCCTCGGGACTAGCCCACTACAATGAGCAGTTCTTC. Protein: CASSPSGLAHYNEQFF. Filled out from reference TRBV11-3 and TRBJ2-1, the complete variable domain reads EAGVVQSPRYKIIEKKQPVAFWCNPISGHNTLYWYLQNLGQGPELLIRYENEEAVDDSQLPKDRFSAERLKGVDSTLKIQPAELGDSAVYLCASSPSGLAHYNEQFFGPGTRLTVL.